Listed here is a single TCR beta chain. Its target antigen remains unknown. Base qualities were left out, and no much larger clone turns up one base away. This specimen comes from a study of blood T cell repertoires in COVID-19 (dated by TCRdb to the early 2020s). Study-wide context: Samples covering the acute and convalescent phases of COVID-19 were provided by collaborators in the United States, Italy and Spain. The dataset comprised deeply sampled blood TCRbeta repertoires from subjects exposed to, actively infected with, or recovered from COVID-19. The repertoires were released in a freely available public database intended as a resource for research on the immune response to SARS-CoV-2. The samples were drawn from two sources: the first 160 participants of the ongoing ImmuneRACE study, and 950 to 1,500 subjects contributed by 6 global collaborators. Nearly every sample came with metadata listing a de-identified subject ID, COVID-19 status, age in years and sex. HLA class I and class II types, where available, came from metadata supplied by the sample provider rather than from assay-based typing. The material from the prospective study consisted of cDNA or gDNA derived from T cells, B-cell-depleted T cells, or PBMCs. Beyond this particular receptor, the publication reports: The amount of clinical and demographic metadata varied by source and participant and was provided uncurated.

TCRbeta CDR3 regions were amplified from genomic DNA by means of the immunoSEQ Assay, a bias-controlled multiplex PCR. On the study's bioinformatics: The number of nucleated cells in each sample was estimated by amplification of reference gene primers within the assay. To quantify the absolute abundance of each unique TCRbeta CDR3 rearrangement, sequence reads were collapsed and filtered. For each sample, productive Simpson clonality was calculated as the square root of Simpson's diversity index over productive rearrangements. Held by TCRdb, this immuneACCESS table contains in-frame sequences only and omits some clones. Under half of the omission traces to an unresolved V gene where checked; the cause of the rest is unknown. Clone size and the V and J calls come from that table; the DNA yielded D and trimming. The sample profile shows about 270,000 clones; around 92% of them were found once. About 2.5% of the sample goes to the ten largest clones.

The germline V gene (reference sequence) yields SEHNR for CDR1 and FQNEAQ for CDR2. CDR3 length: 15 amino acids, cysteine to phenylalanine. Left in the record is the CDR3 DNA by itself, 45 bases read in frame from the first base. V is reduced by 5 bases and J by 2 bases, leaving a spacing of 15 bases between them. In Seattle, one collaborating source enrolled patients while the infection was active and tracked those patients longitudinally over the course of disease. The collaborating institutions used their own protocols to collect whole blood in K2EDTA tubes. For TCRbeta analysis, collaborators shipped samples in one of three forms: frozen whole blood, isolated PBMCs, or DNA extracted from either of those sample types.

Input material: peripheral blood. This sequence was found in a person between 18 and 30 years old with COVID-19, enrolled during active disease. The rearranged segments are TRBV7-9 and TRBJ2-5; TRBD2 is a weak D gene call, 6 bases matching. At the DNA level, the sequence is TGTGCCAGCAGCGCAACCTACGCGGGACAAGAGACCCAGTACTTC. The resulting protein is CASSATYAGQETQYF.